A selection of T cell receptor beta chains follows, all from one sample in a study of T cells in Graves' hyperthyroidism and ophthalmopathy. MiXCR, run by TCRdb on the multiplex PCR reads, gives a single entry per CDR3 protein. The sample yields a few hundred thousand distinct CDR3 sequences, approximately 16% seen once. The sample was blood. The source is a woman aged 55-69 years with Graves' ophthalmopathy. Each CDR3 is given with its conserved first and last residue. Fields, in order: CDR3 length, D gene, V gene, J gene, clone size, CDR3 DNA, CDR3 protein. A D gene is named only where the DNA matches it firmly. Expanded clones get a size class; other rows say once, few or many, or leave the size out.

15	TRBD1	TRBV6-1	TRBJ2-7	many	TGTGCCAGCAGTCAGGGGACAGGCCAGAGCTACGAGCAGTACTTC	CASSQGTGQSYEQYF
14	TRBD2	TRBV30	TRBJ2-7	many	TGTGCCTGGAGTGTAAGGCGGGAGGGGACCGTACCGTACTTC	CAWSVRREGTVPYF
17	TRBD2	TRBV12-3/TRBV12-4	TRBJ2-4	many	TGTGCCAGCAGTTACCTGGGACTAGCGGGAGGGCCTGACATTCAGTACTTC	CASSYLGLAGGPDIQYF
15	-	TRBV7-2	TRBJ2-2	many	TGTGCCAGCAGCCAAGGCTACACGGGGGCCGGGGAGCTGTTTTTT	CASSQGYTGAGELFF
15	-	TRBV19	TRBJ2-2	once	TGTGCCAGTAGTATAGGGCAGCCGTGGACCGGGGAGCTGTTTTTT	CASSIGQPWTGELFF
15	TRBD1	TRBV28	TRBJ1-5	many	TGTGCCAGCAGTTTGAACAGGGGAAGCAATCAGCCCCAGCATTTT	CASSLNRGSNQPQHF
16	TRBD2	TRBV20-1	TRBJ2-1	-	TGCAGTGCCCCCGGAGTACTAGCGGCATCCTACAATGAGCAGTTCTTC	CSAPGVLAASYNEQFF
15	-	TRBV30	TRBJ2-6	few	TGTGCCTGGAGTTCCCCGCACTCTGGGGCCAACGTCCTGACTTTC	CAWSSPHSGANVLTF
14	TRBD2	TRBV9	TRBJ2-4	-	TGTGCCAGCAGCGTGGCGGGAGAGGCGGACATTCAGTACTTC	CASSVAGEADIQYF
16	-	TRBV5-1	TRBJ2-6	-	TGCGCCAGCAGCCCCCCGGGGGCGTCTGGGGCCAACGTCCTGACTTTC	CASSPPGASGANVLTF